These T cell receptor beta chains were read from a single sample in a study of cytomegalovirus exposure and HLA in healthy donors. Libraries were prepared by immunoSEQ multiplex PCR; TCRdb keeps only in-frame clonotypes and omits some of them. Among about 130,000 clones listed, roughly 89% were seen once. The sequenced material came from PBMCs. The receptors come from a woman younger than 35 in good health and CMV-seronegative. The CDR3 runs from the conserved cysteine through the conserved F or W. Fields, in order: V gene, clone size, D gene, J gene, CDR3 DNA, CDR3 protein. D genes are given only for firm matches. Clone sizes are given selectively: once, few, many, or a class where the clone is expanded.

V gene: TRBV10-1
clone size: -
D gene: TRBD1
J gene: TRBJ2-3
CDR3 DNA: TGCGCCAGCAGTGAGTCTGGACAGGGAGATACGCAGTATTTT
CDR3 protein: CASSESGQGDTQYF

V gene: TRBV10-3
clone size: -
D gene: -
J gene: TRBJ1-3
CDR3 DNA: TGTGCCATCAGTCGCGCGGGGGGAACGGGAAACACCATATATTTT
CDR3 protein: CAISRAGGTGNTIYF

V gene: TRBV7-8
clone size: -
D gene: -
J gene: TRBJ2-1
CDR3 DNA: TGTGCCAGCAGCTTAATAGCGGACCTGTACAATGAGCAGTTCTTC
CDR3 protein: CASSLIADLYNEQFF

V gene: TRBV11-2
clone size: -
D gene: TRBD2
J gene: TRBJ2-1
CDR3 DNA: TGTGCCAGCAGTAGACTCGCGGGAGGGTACAATGAGCAGTTCTTC
CDR3 protein: CASSRLAGGYNEQFF

V gene: TRBV4-1
clone size: -
D gene: -
J gene: TRBJ1-3
CDR3 DNA: TGCGCCAGCAGCCAGGAGACTACACGTGGAAACACCATATATTTT
CDR3 protein: CASSQETTRGNTIYF

V gene: TRBV6-1
clone size: -
D gene: -
J gene: TRBJ1-1
CDR3 DNA: TGTGCCAGCATAGCGGTAAACACTGAAGCTTTCTTT
CDR3 protein: CASIAVNTEAFF

V gene: TRBV4-1
clone size: -
D gene: -
J gene: TRBJ1-5
CDR3 DNA: TGCGCCAGCAGCCAAGGACTGTCTAGCAATCAGCCCCAGCATTTT
CDR3 protein: CASSQGLSSNQPQHF

V gene: TRBV6-1
clone size: -
D gene: -
J gene: TRBJ2-7
CDR3 DNA: TGTGCCAGCAGTGAATTCAGGGCCGACGAGCAGTACTTC
CDR3 protein: CASSEFRADEQYF

V gene: TRBV28
clone size: few
D gene: -
J gene: TRBJ1-4
CDR3 DNA: TGTGCCAGCAGGCCCGGGAATGAAAAACTGTTTTTT
CDR3 protein: CASRPGNEKLFF

V gene: TRBV27
clone size: -
D gene: -
J gene: TRBJ2-7
CDR3 DNA: TGTGCCAGCAGTTCGAGGTTAAGGTCCAGGGGTGCCGAGCAGTACTTC
CDR3 protein: CASSSRLRSRGAEQYF

V gene: TRBV5-1
clone size: once
D gene: -
J gene: TRBJ2-1
CDR3 DNA: TGCGCCAGCAGCTTGGTCGGGGGAGGATTCTACAATGAGCAGTTCTTC
CDR3 protein: CASSLVGGGFYNEQFF

V gene: TRBV12-5
clone size: -
D gene: -
J gene: TRBJ2-7
CDR3 DNA: TGTGCTAGTGCCTCAACGATGGGCCTCCGCTACGAGCAGTACTTC
CDR3 protein: CASASTMGLRYEQYF

V gene: TRBV12-5
clone size: -
D gene: -
J gene: TRBJ2-7
CDR3 DNA: TGTGCTAGTGGTGATGGGAGTGTCGACGAGCAGTACTTC
CDR3 protein: CASGDGSVDEQYF

V gene: TRBV28
clone size: -
D gene: -
J gene: TRBJ2-3
CDR3 DNA: TGTGCCAGCTCCTCTTCGGTGCCCACAGATACGCAGTATTTT
CDR3 protein: CASSSSVPTDTQYF

V gene: TRBV6-5
clone size: -
D gene: -
J gene: TRBJ1-5
CDR3 DNA: TGTGCCAGCCGACCAGAGGGTCAGCCCCAGCATTTT
CDR3 protein: CASRPEGQPQHF

V gene: TRBV6-5
clone size: -
D gene: -
J gene: TRBJ1-2
CDR3 DNA: TGTGCCAGCAGTTACACTGGTCGTCCAAACTATGGCTACACCTTC
CDR3 protein: CASSYTGRPNYGYTF

V gene: TRBV21-1
clone size: -
D gene: -
J gene: TRBJ1-1
CDR3 DNA: TGTGCCAGCAGCAAACCACTCCGACAGAGCCTTCTTCTCATGAACACTGAAGCTTTCTTT
CDR3 protein: CASSKPLRQSLLLMNTEAFF

V gene: TRBV15
clone size: -
D gene: -
J gene: TRBJ1-5
CDR3 DNA: TGTGCCACCAGCACCCGGGACACCCGGGGAAGCAATCAGCCCCAGCATTTT
CDR3 protein: CATSTRDTRGSNQPQHF

V gene: TRBV4-1
clone size: few
D gene: -
J gene: TRBJ2-5
CDR3 DNA: TGCGCCAGCAGCCAAGCTCCAGGCCAAGAGACCCAGTACTTC
CDR3 protein: CASSQAPGQETQYF

V gene: TRBV5-1
clone size: once
D gene: -
J gene: TRBJ2-7
CDR3 DNA: TGCGCCAGCAGCTCCGCGACGGGAGTAGACGAGCAGTACTTC
CDR3 protein: CASSSATGVDEQYF

V gene: TRBV5-4
clone size: -
D gene: TRBD1
J gene: TRBJ1-4
CDR3 DNA: TGTGCCAGCAGCTTGTGGGCAGGGGGCAGTGAAAAACTGTTTTTT
CDR3 protein: CASSLWAGGSEKLFF

V gene: TRBV18
clone size: -
D gene: TRBD1
J gene: TRBJ1-3
CDR3 DNA: TGTGCCAGCTCACCCGGACAGGGGCCGGGAAACACCATATATTTT
CDR3 protein: CASSPGQGPGNTIYF

V gene: TRBV6-5
clone size: -
D gene: TRBD2
J gene: TRBJ2-7
CDR3 DNA: TGTGCCAGCAGTTATTCCCTAGCGGGAGGGAGTTACGAGCAGTACTTC
CDR3 protein: CASSYSLAGGSYEQYF

V gene: TRBV7-8
clone size: -
D gene: -
J gene: TRBJ2-7
CDR3 DNA: TGTGCCAGCAGCTTCCTCGGCAGGGGAAGTTACGAGCAGTACTTC
CDR3 protein: CASSFLGRGSYEQYF

V gene: TRBV13
clone size: -
D gene: TRBD2
J gene: TRBJ2-3
CDR3 DNA: TGTGCCAGCAGCTCACCAGCTGGAGGGACTAGCGGACGCACAGATACGCAGTATTTT
CDR3 protein: CASSSPAGGTSGRTDTQYF

V gene: TRBV4-1
clone size: -
D gene: -
J gene: TRBJ2-3
CDR3 DNA: TGCGCCAGCAGCCAAGAAGGGAGTTCGGGAGATACGCAGTATTTT
CDR3 protein: CASSQEGSSGDTQYF

V gene: TRBV7-8
clone size: -
D gene: -
J gene: TRBJ2-1
CDR3 DNA: TGTGCCAGCAGCTTAAGTCGGGTCGCATACAATGAGCAGTTCTTC
CDR3 protein: CASSLSRVAYNEQFF

V gene: TRBV4-2
clone size: -
D gene: TRBD2
J gene: TRBJ2-5
CDR3 DNA: TGTGCCAGCAGCCACGACCGGGAGGGCAGAAAGACCCAGTACTTC
CDR3 protein: CASSHDREGRKTQYF

V gene: TRBV6-6
clone size: -
D gene: TRBD2
J gene: TRBJ2-1
CDR3 DNA: TGTGCCAGCAGTTACTCCGGGACTAGCGATGAGCAGTTCTTC
CDR3 protein: CASSYSGTSDEQFF

V gene: TRBV5-4
clone size: -
D gene: TRBD1
J gene: TRBJ2-1
CDR3 DNA: TGTGCCAGCAGCTTGGCCCGGGACAGGGGCTACAATGAGCAGTTCTTC
CDR3 protein: CASSLARDRGYNEQFF

V gene: TRBV5-1
clone size: -
D gene: -
J gene: TRBJ2-7
CDR3 DNA: TGCGCCAGCAGCTTGAGCGAGATGAGCTCCTACGAGCAGTACTTC
CDR3 protein: CASSLSEMSSYEQYF

V gene: TRBV5-6
clone size: -
D gene: -
J gene: TRBJ1-5
CDR3 DNA: TGTGCCAGCACCCTTTTCGACAGAGTCAACCAGCCCCAGCATTTT
CDR3 protein: CASTLFDRVNQPQHF

V gene: TRBV5-1
clone size: -
D gene: TRBD2
J gene: TRBJ2-7
CDR3 DNA: TGCGCCAGCAGCTTACGTACTAGCGGGAGCGAGCAGTACTTC
CDR3 protein: CASSLRTSGSEQYF

V gene: TRBV11-3
clone size: -
D gene: -
J gene: TRBJ2-7
CDR3 DNA: TGTGCCAGCAGCTTCTCGGGTCCGACCTACGAGCAGTACTTC
CDR3 protein: CASSFSGPTYEQYF

V gene: TRBV9
clone size: -
D gene: -
J gene: TRBJ1-1
CDR3 DNA: TGTGCCAGCAGCGTAGCGGGAGCGAACACTGAAGCTTTCTTT
CDR3 protein: CASSVAGANTEAFF

V gene: TRBV27
clone size: -
D gene: -
J gene: TRBJ1-1
CDR3 DNA: TGTGCCAGCAGTTCCGGGGGTTACACTGAAGCTTTCTTT
CDR3 protein: CASSSGGYTEAFF

V gene: TRBV5-1
clone size: -
D gene: -
J gene: TRBJ2-1
CDR3 DNA: TGCGCCAGCAGCTTGCAGGTAGTGCCGACCTACAATGAGCAGTTCTTC
CDR3 protein: CASSLQVVPTYNEQFF

V gene: TRBV6-6
clone size: few
D gene: -
J gene: TRBJ2-1
CDR3 DNA: TGTGCCAGCAGCCGAGGGTACAATGAGCAGTTCTTC
CDR3 protein: CASSRGYNEQFF

V gene: TRBV5-1
clone size: -
D gene: -
J gene: TRBJ2-7
CDR3 DNA: TGCGCCAGCAGCACGGTGACAGAATCCTACGAGCAGTACTTC
CDR3 protein: CASSTVTESYEQYF

V gene: TRBV18
clone size: -
D gene: -
J gene: TRBJ2-7
CDR3 DNA: TGTGCCAGCTCACCATCTACAGCACTCCATGCCTACGAGCAGTACTTC
CDR3 protein: CASSPSTALHAYEQYF

V gene: TRBV10-2
clone size: once
D gene: -
J gene: TRBJ1-1
CDR3 DNA: TGCGCCATCCATCAACCAGCGGACACTGAAGCTTTCTTT
CDR3 protein: CAIHQPADTEAFF

V gene: TRBV6-4
clone size: few
D gene: TRBD2
J gene: TRBJ2-2
CDR3 DNA: TGTGCCAGCAGTGAAGTTAGCGGGAGTACCGGGGAGCTGTTTTTT
CDR3 protein: CASSEVSGSTGELFF

V gene: TRBV7-9
clone size: -
D gene: -
J gene: TRBJ2-5
CDR3 DNA: TGTGCCAGCAGCTTATTGGGCGGGGCGACAGAGACCCAGTACTTC
CDR3 protein: CASSLLGGATETQYF

V gene: TRBV5-4
clone size: -
D gene: TRBD2
J gene: TRBJ2-1
CDR3 DNA: TGTGCCAGCAGCCCTCCCAATAGCGGGGAGAATGAGCAGTTCTTC
CDR3 protein: CASSPPNSGENEQFF

V gene: TRBV28
clone size: -
D gene: -
J gene: TRBJ2-1
CDR3 DNA: TGTGCCAGCAGTTTATTCCTAGCCAATGAGCAGTTCTTC
CDR3 protein: CASSLFLANEQFF

V gene: TRBV4-1
clone size: -
D gene: -
J gene: TRBJ2-5
CDR3 DNA: TGCGCCAGCAGCCAAGAAGGGGGAGAGACCCAGTACTTC
CDR3 protein: CASSQEGGETQYF

V gene: TRBV5-1
clone size: once
D gene: TRBD1
J gene: TRBJ1-1
CDR3 DNA: TGCGCCAGCAGCTTGACCGGGACAGGGAACACTGAAGCTTTCTTT
CDR3 protein: CASSLTGTGNTEAFF

V gene: TRBV27
clone size: -
D gene: -
J gene: TRBJ2-3
CDR3 DNA: TGTGCCAGCAGTTTTACTTCGGACAAACGCACAGATACGCAGTATTTT
CDR3 protein: CASSFTSDKRTDTQYF

V gene: TRBV7-2
clone size: -
D gene: TRBD2
J gene: TRBJ2-5
CDR3 DNA: TGTGCCAGCAGTCCGGGACTATCGGAAGAGACCCAGTACTTC
CDR3 protein: CASSPGLSEETQYF

V gene: TRBV4-2
clone size: few
D gene: TRBD2
J gene: TRBJ2-7
CDR3 DNA: TGTGCCAGCAGCCCGTTCGGGGCGGGAGTTGCCTACGAGCAGTACTTC
CDR3 protein: CASSPFGAGVAYEQYF

V gene: TRBV15
clone size: -
D gene: TRBD1
J gene: TRBJ1-2
CDR3 DNA: TGTGCCACCAGCGTACAGGGGTCCTATGGCTACACCTTC
CDR3 protein: CATSVQGSYGYTF

V gene: TRBV15
clone size: -
D gene: -
J gene: TRBJ2-1
CDR3 DNA: TGTGCCACCAGCCTACCCGCGGACTCCTACAATGAGCAGTTCTTC
CDR3 protein: CATSLPADSYNEQFF

V gene: TRBV11-3
clone size: -
D gene: -
J gene: TRBJ2-5
CDR3 DNA: TGTGCCAGCATGGGGGGAATGGGGAAACAGACCCAGTACTTC
CDR3 protein: CASMGGMGKQTQYF

V gene: TRBV9
clone size: -
D gene: TRBD2
J gene: TRBJ2-1
CDR3 DNA: TGTGCCAGCAGCCCTCGACTAGCGGGAGGGTACAATGAGCAGTTCTTC
CDR3 protein: CASSPRLAGGYNEQFF